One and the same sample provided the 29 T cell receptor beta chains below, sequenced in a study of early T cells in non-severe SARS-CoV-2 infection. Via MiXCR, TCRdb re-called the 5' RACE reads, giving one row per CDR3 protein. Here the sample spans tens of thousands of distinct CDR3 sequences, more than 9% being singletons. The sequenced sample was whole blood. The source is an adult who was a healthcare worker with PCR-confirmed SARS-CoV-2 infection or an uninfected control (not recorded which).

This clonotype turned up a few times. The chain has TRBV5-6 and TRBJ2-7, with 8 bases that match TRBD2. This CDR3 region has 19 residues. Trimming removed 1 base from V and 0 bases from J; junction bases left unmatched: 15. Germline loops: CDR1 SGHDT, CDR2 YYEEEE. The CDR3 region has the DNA TGTGCCAGCAGCTTGCCTTCGATGAGCGGGAGTGGTTCCTCCTACGAGCAGTACTTC. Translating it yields CASSLPSMSGSGSSYEQYF.

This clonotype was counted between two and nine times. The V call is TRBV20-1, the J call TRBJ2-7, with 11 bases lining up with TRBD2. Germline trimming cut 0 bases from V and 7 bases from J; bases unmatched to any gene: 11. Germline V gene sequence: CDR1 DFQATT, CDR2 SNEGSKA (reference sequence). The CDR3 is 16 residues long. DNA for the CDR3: TGCAGTGCTAGAGACTCCATACTAGCGGGAGCGAGGGAGCAGTACTTC. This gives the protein CSARDSILAGAREQYF.

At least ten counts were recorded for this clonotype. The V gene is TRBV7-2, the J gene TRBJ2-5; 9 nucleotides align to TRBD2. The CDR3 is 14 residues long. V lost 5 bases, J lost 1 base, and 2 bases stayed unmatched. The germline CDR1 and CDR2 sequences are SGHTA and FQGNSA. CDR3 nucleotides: TGTGCCAGCAGCCCTAGCGGGATCCAAGAGACCCAGTACTTC. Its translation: CASSPSGIQETQYF.

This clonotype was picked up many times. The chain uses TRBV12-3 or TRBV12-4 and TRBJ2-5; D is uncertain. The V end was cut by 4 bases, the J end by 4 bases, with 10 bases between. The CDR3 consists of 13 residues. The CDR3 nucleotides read TGTGCCAGCAGTTCCAAAATGACAGAGACCCAGTACTTC. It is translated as CASSSKMTETQYF.

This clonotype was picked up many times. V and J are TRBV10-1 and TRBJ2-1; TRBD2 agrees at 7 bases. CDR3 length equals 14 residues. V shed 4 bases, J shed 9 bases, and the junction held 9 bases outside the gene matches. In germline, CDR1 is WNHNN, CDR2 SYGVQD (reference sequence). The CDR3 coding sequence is TGCGCCAGCAGTGGGGCGGGAGCTTGGGGTGAGCAGTTCTTC. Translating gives CASSGAGAWGEQFF.

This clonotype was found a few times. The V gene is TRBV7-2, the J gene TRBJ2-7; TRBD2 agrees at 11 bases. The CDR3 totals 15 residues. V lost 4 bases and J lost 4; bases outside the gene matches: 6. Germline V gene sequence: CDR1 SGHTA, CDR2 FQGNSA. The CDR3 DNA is TGTGCCAGCAGCTCCCTAGCGGGAGGACTGTACGAGCAGTACTTC. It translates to CASSSLAGGLYEQYF.

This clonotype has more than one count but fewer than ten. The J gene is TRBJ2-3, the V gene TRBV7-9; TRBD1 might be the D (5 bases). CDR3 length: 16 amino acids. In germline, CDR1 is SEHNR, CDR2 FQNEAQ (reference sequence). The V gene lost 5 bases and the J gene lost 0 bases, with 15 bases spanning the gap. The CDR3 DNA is TGTGCCAGCAGCAGCGACAGAACAGGAAGCACAGATACGCAGTATTTT. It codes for CASSSDRTGSTDTQYF.

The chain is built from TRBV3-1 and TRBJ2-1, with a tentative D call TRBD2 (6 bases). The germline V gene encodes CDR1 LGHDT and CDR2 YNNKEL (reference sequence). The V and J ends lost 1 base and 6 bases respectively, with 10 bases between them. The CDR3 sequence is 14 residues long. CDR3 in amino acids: CASSQGLGGNEQFF. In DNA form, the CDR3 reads TGTGCCAGCAGCCAAGGACTGGGGGGCAATGAGCAGTTCTTC.

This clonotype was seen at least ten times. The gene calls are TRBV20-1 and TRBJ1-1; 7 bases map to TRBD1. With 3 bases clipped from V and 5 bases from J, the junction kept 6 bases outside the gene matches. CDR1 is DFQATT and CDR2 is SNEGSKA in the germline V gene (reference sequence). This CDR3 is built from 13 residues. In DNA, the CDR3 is TGCAGTGCTAGGGGACAGACGCGTACTGAAGCTTTCTTT. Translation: CSARGQTRTEAFF.

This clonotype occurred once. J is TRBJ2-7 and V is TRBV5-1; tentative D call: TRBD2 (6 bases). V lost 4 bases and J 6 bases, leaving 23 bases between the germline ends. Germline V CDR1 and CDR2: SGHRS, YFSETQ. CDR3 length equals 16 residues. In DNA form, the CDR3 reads TGCGCCAGCAGCGGGGCCTGGGGGGACCCGGCCGGCGAGCAGTACTTC. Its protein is CASSGAWGDPAGEQYF.

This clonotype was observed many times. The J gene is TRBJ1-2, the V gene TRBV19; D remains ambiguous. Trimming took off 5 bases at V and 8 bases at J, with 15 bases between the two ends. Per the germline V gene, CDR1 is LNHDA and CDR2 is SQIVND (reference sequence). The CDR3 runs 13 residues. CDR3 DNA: TGTGCCAGTAGTTTCGGAACAGCTTACGGCTACACCTTC. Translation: CASSFGTAYGYTF.

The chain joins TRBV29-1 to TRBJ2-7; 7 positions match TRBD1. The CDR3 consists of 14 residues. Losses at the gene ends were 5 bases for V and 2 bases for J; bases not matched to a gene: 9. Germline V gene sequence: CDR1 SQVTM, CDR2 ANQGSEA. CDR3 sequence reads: CSVTLDRDPYEQYF. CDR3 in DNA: TGCAGCGTTACGCTAGACAGGGACCCCTACGAGCAGTACTTC.

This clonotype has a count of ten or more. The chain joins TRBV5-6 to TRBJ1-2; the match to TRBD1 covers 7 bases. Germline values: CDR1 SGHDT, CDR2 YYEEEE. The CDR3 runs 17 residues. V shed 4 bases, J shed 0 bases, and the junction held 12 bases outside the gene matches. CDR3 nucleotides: TGTGCCAGCAGCCGGGGACAGATCAGATTAACTAACTATGGCTACACCTTC. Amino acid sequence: CASSRGQIRLTNYGYTF.

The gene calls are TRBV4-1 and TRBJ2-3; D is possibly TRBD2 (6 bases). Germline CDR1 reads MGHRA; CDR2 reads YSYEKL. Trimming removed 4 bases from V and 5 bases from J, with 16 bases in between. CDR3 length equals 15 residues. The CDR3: CASSRFGGGRDTQYF. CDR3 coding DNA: TGCGCCAGCAGCCGTTTTGGGGGAGGTAGAGATACGCAGTATTTT.

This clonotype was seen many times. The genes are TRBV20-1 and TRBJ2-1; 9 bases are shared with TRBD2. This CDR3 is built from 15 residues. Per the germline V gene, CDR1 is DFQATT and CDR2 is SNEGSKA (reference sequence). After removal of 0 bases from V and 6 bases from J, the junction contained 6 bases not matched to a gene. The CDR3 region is CSARDGLALSNEQFF. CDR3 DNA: TGCAGTGCTAGAGATGGACTAGCGTTGTCCAATGAGCAGTTCTTC.

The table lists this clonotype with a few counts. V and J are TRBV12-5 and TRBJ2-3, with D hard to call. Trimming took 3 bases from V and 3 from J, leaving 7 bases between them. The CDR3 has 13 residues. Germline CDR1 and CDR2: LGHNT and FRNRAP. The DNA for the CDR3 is TGTGCTAGTGGTTTCTCCGGTACAGATACGCAGTATTTT. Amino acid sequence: CASGFSGTDTQYF.

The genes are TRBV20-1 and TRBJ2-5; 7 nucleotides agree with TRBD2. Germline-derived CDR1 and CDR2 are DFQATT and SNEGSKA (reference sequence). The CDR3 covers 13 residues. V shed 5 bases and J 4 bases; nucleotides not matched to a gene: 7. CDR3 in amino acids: CSACNTGGETQYF. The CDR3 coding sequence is TGCAGTGCTTGTAATACGGGAGGAGAGACCCAGTACTTC.

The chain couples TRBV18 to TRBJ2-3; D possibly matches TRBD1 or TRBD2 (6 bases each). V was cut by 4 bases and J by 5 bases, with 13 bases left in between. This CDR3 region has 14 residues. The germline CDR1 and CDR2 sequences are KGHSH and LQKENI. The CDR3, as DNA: TGTGCCAGCTCACTCCGGGGGCGCGAAGATACGCAGTATTTT. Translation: CASSLRGREDTQYF.

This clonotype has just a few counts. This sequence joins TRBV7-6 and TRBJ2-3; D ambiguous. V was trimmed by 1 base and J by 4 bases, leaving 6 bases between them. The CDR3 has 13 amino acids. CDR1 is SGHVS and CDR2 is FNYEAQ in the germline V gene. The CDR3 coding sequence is TGTGCCAGCAGCTTAGGAGGCCCAGATACGCAGTATTTT. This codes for CASSLGGPDTQYF.

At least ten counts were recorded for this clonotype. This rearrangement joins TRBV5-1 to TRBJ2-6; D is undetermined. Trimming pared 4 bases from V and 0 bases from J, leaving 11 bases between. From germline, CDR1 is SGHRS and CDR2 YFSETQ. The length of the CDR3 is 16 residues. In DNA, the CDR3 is TGCGCCAGCAGCCTCGCTGGAACCTCTGGGGCCAACGTCCTGACTTTC. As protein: CASSLAGTSGANVLTF.

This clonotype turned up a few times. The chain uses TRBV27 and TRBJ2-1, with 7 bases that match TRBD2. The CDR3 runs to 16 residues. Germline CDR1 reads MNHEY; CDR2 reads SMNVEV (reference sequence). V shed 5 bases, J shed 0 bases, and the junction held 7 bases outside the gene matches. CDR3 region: CASSSLQRGSYNEQFF. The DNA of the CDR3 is TGTGCCAGCAGTAGCCTCCAGCGGGGCTCCTACAATGAGCAGTTCTTC.

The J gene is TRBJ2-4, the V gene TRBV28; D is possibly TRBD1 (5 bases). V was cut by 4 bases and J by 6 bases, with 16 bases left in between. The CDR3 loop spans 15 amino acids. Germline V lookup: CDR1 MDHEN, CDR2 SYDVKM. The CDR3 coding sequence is TGTGCCAGCAGTTCCAATTTAGGGGCGAGAAACATTCAGTACTTC. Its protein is CASSSNLGARNIQYF.

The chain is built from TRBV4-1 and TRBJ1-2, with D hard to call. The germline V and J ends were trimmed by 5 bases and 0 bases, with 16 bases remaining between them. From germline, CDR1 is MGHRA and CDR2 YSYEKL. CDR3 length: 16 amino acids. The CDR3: CASSREPGATNYGYTF. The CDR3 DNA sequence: TGCGCCAGCAGCAGGGAGCCGGGAGCTACTAACTATGGCTACACCTTC.

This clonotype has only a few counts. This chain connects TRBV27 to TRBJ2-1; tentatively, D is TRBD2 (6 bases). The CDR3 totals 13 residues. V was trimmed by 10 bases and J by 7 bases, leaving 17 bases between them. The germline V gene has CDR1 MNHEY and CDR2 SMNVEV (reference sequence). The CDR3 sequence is CATAWVGGNEQFF. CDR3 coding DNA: TGTGCCACTGCGTGGGTCGGAGGGAATGAGCAGTTCTTC.

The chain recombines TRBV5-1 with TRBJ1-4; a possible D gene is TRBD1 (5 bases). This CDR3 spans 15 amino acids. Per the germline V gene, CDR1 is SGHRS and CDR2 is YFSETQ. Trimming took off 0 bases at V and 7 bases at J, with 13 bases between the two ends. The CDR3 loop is CASSLGNSQGEKLFF. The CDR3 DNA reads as TGCGCCAGCAGCTTGGGAAACTCGCAGGGTGAAAAACTGTTTTTT.

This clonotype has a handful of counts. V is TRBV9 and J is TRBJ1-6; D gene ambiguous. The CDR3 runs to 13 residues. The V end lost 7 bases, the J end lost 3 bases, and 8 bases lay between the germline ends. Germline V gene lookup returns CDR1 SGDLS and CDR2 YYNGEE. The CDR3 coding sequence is TGTGCCAGCGGACTTATCTATAATTCACCCCTCCACTTT. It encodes CASGLIYNSPLHF.

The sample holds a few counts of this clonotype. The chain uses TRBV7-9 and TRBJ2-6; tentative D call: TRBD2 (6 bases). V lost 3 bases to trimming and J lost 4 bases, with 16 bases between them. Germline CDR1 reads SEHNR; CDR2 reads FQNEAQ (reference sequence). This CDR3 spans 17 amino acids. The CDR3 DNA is TGTGCCAGCAGCTTGTCTGTCGGGGGACCCGGGGCCAACGTCCTGACTTTC. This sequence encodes CASSLSVGGPGANVLTF.

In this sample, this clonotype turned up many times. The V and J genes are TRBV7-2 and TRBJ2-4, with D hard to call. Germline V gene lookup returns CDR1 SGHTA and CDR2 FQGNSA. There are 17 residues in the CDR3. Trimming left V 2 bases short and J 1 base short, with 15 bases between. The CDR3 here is CASSLRSGTYAKNIQYF. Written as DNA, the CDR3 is TGTGCCAGCAGCTTAAGATCCGGAACGTACGCCAAAAACATTCAGTACTTC.

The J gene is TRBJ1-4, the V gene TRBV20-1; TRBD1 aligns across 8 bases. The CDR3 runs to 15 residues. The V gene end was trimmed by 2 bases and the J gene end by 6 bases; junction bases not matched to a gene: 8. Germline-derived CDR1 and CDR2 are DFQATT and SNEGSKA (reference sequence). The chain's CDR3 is CSARRETGADEKLFF. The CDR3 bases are TGCAGTGCTAGAAGGGAGACAGGGGCGGATGAAAAACTGTTTTTT.